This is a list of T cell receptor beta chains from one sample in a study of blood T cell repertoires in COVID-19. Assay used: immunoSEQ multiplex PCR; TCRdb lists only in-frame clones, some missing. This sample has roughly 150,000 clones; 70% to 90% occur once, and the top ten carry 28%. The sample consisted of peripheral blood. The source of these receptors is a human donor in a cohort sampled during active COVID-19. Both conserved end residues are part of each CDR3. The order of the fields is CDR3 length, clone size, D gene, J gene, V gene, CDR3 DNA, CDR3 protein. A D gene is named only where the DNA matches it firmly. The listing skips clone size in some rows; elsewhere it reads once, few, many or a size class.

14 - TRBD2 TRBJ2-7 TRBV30 TGTGCCTGGAGGACGGGGGGTAGCTCCTACGAGCAGTACTTC CAWRTGGSSYEQYF
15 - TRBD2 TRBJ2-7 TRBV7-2 TGTGCCAGCAGCCCGGCCTTAGCGGGGTCCGGCGAGCAGTACTTC CASSPALAGSGEQYF
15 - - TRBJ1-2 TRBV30 TGTGCCTGGACTCGGGTCGACGGAGCTAACTATGGCTACACCTTC CAWTRVDGANYGYTF
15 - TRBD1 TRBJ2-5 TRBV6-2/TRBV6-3 TGTGCCAGCAGTTACGGGACAGCCGACCAAGAGACCCAGTACTTC CASSYGTADQETQYF
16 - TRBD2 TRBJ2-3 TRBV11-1 TGTGCCAGCAGCACCCTTCTAGCGGGGATCACAGATACGCAGTATTTT CASSTLLAGITDTQYF
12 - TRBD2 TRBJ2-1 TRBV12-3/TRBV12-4 TGTGCCAACAGGACTAGCGGGGGTGAGCAGTTCTTC CANRTSGGEQFF
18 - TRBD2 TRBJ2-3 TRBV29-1 TGCAGCGTTGAAGATCTTTGGGGGGGGACTTCGTTCCAGGATACGCAGTATTTT CSVEDLWGGTSFQDTQYF
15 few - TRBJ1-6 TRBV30 TGTGCCTGGAGTTGGGGGCAGGCGTCCAATTCACCCCTCCACTTT CAWSWGQASNSPLHF
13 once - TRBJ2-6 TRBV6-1 TGTGCCAGCAGTGAGTATGGGGCCAACGTCCTGACTTTC CASSEYGANVLTF
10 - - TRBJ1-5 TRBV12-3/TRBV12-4 TGTGCCAGCAGTGGGCGGGCCCAGCATTTT CASSGRAQHF